This T cell receptor (beta chain) was retrieved from a study of tumor T cells in aggressive B-cell lymphoma. Generated by immunoSEQ multiplex PCR, the TCRdb table keeps only in-frame clones and is missing some. The sample has under 3,500 clones; 94% are singletons. V dropped 2 bases and J dropped 7; count of bases not matched to a gene: 3. There are 13 residues in the CDR3. CDR1 and CDR2 (germline): MRHNA, SNTAGT. The sequence came from an adult with diffuse large B cell lymphoma. The chain links TRBV6-4 to TRBJ2-5, with TRBD2 matching 8 bases. Sequencing was done on a sample of tumor tissue. CDR3 sequence (DNA): TGTGCCAGCAGTGACGGGGCGGGAGGGACCCAGTACTTC. This sequence encodes CASSDGAGGTQYF.